Reported below is one TCR beta chain. Its antigen is as yet unknown. This specimen comes from a study of cytomegalovirus exposure and HLA in healthy donors. The overall study: HLA-typed donors contributed around 85 million unique TCRs, which were held in an early data release. Findings and caveats of the study: As was reported, the HLA-A and HLA-B alleles of most subjects were accurately predicted from TCR beta sequences. Using a false discovery rate of 0.05, a later analysis showed that 16,000 or so TCR beta sequences were associated with HLA alleles.

Vbeta (60) and Jbeta (13) primers were used in the PCR. Study processing details: As a later analysis found, there were roughly 80 million unique TCR beta chains, of which roughly 11 million were shared. Only in-frame clones appear in the TCRdb table, and some are missing; sequencing was by immunoSEQ multiplex PCR. V and J calls plus clone size are reproduced from that table; the DNA served to infer D and trimming. Of some 160,000 clones in the sample, less than 90% are singletons; the top ten hold more than 2%. CDR1 is MNHEY and CDR2 is SMNVEV in the germline V gene (reference sequence). V lost 3 bases, J lost 1 base, and 8 bases stayed unmatched. The CDR3 runs to 16 residues.

The sample comprised PBMCs. This chain links TRBV27 with TRBJ1-1, with 7 bases that match TRBD1. The TCR was taken from a boy aged 2 to 9 in good health and CMV-seronegative. This chain's CDR3 is CASSFLGQGENTEAFF. The CDR3 DNA reads as TGTGCCAGCAGTTTTCTTGGGCAGGGGGAGAACACTGAAGCTTTCTTT.